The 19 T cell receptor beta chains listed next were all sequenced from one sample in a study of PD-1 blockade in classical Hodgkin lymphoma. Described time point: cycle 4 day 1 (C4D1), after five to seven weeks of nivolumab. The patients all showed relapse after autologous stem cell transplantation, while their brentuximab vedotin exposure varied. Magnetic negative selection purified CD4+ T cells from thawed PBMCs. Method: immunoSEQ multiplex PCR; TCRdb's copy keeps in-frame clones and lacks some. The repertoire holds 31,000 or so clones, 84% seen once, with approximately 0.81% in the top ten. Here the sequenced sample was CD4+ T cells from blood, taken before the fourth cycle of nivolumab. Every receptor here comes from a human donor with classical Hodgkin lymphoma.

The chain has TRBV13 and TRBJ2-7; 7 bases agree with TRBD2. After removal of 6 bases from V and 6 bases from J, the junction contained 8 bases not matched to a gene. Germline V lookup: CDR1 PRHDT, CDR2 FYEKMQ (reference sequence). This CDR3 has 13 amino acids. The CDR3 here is CASRPWGGPEQYF. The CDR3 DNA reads TGTGCCAGCAGACCCTGGGGGGGTCCCGAGCAGTACTTC.

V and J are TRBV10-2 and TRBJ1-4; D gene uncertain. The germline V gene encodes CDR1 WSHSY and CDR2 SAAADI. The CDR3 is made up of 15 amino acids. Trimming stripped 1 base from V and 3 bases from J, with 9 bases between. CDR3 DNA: TGCGCCAGCAGTGAGTTGGGTCGATCTAATGAAAAACTGTTTTTT. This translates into CASSELGRSNEKLFF.

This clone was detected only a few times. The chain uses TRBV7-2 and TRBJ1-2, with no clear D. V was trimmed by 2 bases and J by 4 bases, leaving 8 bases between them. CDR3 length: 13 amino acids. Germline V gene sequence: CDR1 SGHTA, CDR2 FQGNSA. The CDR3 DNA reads TGTGCCAGCAGCTTACCAGGCCTCTATGGCTACACCTTC. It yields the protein CASSLPGLYGYTF.

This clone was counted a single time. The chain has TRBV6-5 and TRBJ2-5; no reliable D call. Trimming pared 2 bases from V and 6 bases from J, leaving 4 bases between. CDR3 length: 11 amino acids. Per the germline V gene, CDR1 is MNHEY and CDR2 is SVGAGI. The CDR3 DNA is TGTGCCAGCAGTTACCTGAAGACCCAGTACTTC. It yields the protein CASSYLKTQYF.

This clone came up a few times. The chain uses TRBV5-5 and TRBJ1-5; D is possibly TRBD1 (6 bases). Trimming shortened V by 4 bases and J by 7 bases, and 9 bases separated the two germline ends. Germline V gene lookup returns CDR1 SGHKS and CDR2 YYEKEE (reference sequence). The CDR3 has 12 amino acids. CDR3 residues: CASSVQGQPQHF. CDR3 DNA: TGTGCCAGCAGCGTACAGGGCCAGCCCCAGCATTTT.

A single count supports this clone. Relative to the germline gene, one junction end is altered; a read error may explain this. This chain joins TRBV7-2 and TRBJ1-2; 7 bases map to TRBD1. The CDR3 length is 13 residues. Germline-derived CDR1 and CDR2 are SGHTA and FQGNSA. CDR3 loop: CASSDASLTGSPF. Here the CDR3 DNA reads TGTGCCAGCAGCGATGCTTCTTTGACAGGGAGTCCCTTC.

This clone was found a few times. The CDR3 DNA sequence: TGTGCCAGCAGTTACTCCATAGACTACCAAGAGACCCAGTACTTC. As protein: CASSYSIDYQETQYF. V is TRBV6-6 and J is TRBJ2-5; D is undetermined. CDR3 length: 15 amino acids. Between the trimmed V and J ends, which lost 0 bases and 0 bases, there was a span of 8 bases. The germline gives CDR1 MNHNY, CDR2 SVGAGI (reference sequence).

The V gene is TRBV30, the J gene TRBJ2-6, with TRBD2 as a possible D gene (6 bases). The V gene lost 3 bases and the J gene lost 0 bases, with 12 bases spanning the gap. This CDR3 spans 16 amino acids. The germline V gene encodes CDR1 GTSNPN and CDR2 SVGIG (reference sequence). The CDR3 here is CAWRRGLLSGANVLTF. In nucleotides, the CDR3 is TGTGCCTGGAGGAGGGGACTCCTCTCTGGGGCCAACGTCCTGACTTTC.

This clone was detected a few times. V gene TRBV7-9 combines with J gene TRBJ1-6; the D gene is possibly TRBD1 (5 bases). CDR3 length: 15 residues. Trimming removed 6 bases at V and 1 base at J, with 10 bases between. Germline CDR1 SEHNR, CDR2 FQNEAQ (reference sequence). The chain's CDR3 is CASRPGSSYNSPLHF. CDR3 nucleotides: TGTGCCAGCAGACCAGGGTCATCCTATAATTCACCCCTCCACTTT.

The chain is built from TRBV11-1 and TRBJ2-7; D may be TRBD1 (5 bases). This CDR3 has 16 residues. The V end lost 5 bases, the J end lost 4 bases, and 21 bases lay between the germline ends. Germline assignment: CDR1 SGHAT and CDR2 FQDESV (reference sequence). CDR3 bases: TGTGCCAGCAGCCCCCGTCTATTCAAGGGGATTTACGAGCAGTACTTC. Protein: CASSPRLFKGIYEQYF.

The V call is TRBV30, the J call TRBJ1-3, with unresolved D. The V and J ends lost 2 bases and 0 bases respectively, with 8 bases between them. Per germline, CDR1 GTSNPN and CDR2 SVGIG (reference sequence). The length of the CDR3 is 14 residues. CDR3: CAWSSGPSGNTIYF. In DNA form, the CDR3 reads TGTGCCTGGAGTTCAGGCCCCTCTGGAAACACCATATATTTT.

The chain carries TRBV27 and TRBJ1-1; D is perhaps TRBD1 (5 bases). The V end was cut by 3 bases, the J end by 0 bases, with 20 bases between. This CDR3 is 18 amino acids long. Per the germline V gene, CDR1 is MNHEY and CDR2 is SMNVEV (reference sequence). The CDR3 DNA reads TGTGCCAGCAGTTTTGACCCCCCAGGCAGGGCATTGAACACTGAAGCTTTCTTT. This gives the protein CASSFDPPGRALNTEAFF.

The CDR3 sequence is CASSDSGTPESTDTQYF. In DNA, the CDR3 is TGTGCCAGCAGTGACTCCGGGACCCCCGAAAGCACAGATACGCAGTATTTT. The chain has TRBV6-4 and TRBJ2-3, with D perhaps matching TRBD1 or TRBD2 (5 bases each). This CDR3 has 17 amino acids. V gave up 0 bases and J gave up 0 bases, with 13 bases separating them. Germline CDR1 reads MRHNA; CDR2 reads SNTAGT.

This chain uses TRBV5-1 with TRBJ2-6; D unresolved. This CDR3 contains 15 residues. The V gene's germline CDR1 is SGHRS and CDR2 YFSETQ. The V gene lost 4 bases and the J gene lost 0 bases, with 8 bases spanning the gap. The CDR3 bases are TGCGCCAGCAGCGTACAGAGCTCTGGGGCCAACGTCCTGACTTTC. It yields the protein CASSVQSSGANVLTF.

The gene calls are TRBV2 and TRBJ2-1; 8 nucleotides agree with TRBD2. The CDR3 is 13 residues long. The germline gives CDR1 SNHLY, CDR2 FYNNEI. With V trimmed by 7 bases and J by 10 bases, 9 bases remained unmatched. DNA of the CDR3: TGTGCCAGCACCAGAGTGGTAGCGGGGGAGCAGTTCTTC. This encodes CASTRVVAGEQFF.

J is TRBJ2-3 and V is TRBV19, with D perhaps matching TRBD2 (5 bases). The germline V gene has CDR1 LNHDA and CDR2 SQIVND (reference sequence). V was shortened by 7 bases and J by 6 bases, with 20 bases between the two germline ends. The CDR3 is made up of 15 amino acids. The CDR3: CASKIRGLHGDTQYF. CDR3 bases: TGTGCCAGTAAGATCAGAGGGCTCCACGGGGATACGCAGTATTTT.

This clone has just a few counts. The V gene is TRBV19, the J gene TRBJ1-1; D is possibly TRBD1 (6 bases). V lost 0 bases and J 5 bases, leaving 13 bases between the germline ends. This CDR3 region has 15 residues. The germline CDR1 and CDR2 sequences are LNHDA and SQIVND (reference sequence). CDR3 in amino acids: CASSIEVGRGTEAFF. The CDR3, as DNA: TGTGCCAGTAGTATAGAAGTGGGTAGGGGGACTGAAGCTTTCTTT. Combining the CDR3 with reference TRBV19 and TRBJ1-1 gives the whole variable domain DGGITQSPKYLFRKEGQNVTLSCEQNLNHDAMYWYRQDPGQGLRLIYYSQIVNDFQKGDIAEGYSVSREKKESFPLTVTSAQKNPTAFYLCASSIEVGRGTEAFFGQGTRLTVV.

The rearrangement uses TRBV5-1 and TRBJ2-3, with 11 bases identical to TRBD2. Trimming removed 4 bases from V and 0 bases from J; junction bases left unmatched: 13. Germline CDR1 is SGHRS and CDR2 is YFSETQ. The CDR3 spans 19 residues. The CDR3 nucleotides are TGCGCCAGCAGCCCTTCTAGCGGGGGGACCCATGGAAGCACAGATACGCAGTATTTT. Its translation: CASSPSSGGTHGSTDTQYF.

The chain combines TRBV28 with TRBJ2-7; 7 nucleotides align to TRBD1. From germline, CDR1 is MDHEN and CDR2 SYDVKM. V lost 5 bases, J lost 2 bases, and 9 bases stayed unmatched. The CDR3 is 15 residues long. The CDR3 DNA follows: TGTGCCAGCAGTCCATCAGACAGGGATACCTACGAGCAGTACTTC. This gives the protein CASSPSDRDTYEQYF.